The 27 T cell receptor beta chains presented below share a single source sample, sequenced in a study of blood T cell repertoires in COVID-19. Data came from immunoSEQ multiplex PCR; TCRdb stores just in-frame clones and leaves some out. The data contain some 120,000 clones, approximately 84% of them singletons. The specimen was peripheral blood. The receptors shown here come from a human donor in a cohort sampled during active COVID-19.

The rearrangement uses TRBV5-6 and TRBJ2-3; 7 bases align to TRBD1. V lost 0 bases, J lost 2 bases, and 6 bases stayed unmatched. This CDR3 has 16 residues. Germline V lookup: CDR1 SGHDT, CDR2 YYEEEE. CDR3 nucleotides: TGTGCCAGCAGCTTGGACAGGGGATTACTCACAGATACGCAGTATTTT. Amino acids: CASSLDRGLLTDTQYF.

Comment on this clone: Other DNA sequences in the sample encode the same CDR3. This sequence joins TRBV6-1 and TRBJ2-3; TRBD1 might be the D (7 bases). There are 16 residues in the CDR3. CDR1 and CDR2 from the germline V gene are MNHNS and SASEGT. V lost 2 bases and J 3 bases, leaving 15 bases between the germline ends. The CDR3 DNA reads TGTGCCAGCAGTGAATCGGCAGGGGGGCGGACAGATACGCAGTATTTT. Its protein product is CASSESAGGRTDTQYF.

The chain links TRBV4-1 to TRBJ2-1, with TRBD2 identical over 9 bases. Per the germline V gene, CDR1 is MGHRA and CDR2 is YSYEKL. V lost 1 base, J lost 1 base, and 8 bases stayed unmatched. The CDR3 consists of 18 residues. The CDR3 nucleotides are TGCGCCAGCAGCCAAGGAGGGCTAGCGGGACGGTCCTACAATGAGCAGTTCTTC. This encodes CASSQGGLAGRSYNEQFF.

The V call is TRBV7-3, the J call TRBJ1-6, with a tentative D call TRBD1 (6 bases). The CDR3 extends over 14 amino acids. V was shortened by 2 bases and J by 9 bases, with 11 bases between the two germline ends. Germline assignment: CDR1 SGHTA and CDR2 FQGTGA. The CDR3 DNA sequence: TGTGCCAGCAGCTTATCAGGGGATGCTTCACCCCTCCACTTT. Translated: CASSLSGDASPLHF. Full variable domain (remainder filled in from reference TRBV7-3 and TRBJ1-6): GAGVSQTPSNKVTEKGKYVELRCDPISGHTALYWYRQSLGQGPEFLIYFQGTGAADDSGLPNDRFFAVRPEGSVSTLKIQRTERGDSAVYLCASSLSGDASPLHFGNGTRLTVT.

The rearrangement links TRBV6-5 to TRBJ2-7; maybe TRBD1 (6 bases). The CDR3 totals 16 residues. CDR1 is MNHEY and CDR2 is SVGAGI in the germline V gene. Trimming left V 2 bases short and J 3 bases short, with 17 bases between. The CDR3 sequence: CASSYDRQVKDYEQYF. The DNA for the CDR3 is TGTGCCAGCAGTTACGACCGACAGGTAAAGGACTACGAGCAGTACTTC.

The chain employs TRBV19 and TRBJ2-7, with 12 bases matching TRBD1. This CDR3 region has 13 residues. With V trimmed by 5 bases and J by 7 bases, 3 bases remained unmatched. CDR1 and CDR2 from the germline V gene are LNHDA and SQIVND (reference sequence). For the CDR3, the DNA is TGTGCCAGTAGTGGGGACAGGGGGCGTGAGCAGTACTTC. Amino acids: CASSGDRGREQYF.

The V gene is TRBV6-5, the J gene TRBJ1-5; 10 positions agree with TRBD1. V was clipped by 6 bases and J by 9 bases; unmatched bases: 8. The length of the CDR3 is 14 residues. CDR1 MNHEY and CDR2 SVGAGI come from the germline V gene. In DNA form, the CDR3 reads TGTGCCAGCAGGATAGGACAGGGGGATCTGCCCCAGCATTTT. This encodes CASRIGQGDLPQHF.

The chain has TRBV7-2 and TRBJ2-3; 8 bases align to TRBD2. J gave up 1 base and V 5 bases, and 8 bases lay outside the gene matches. CDR1 is SGHTA and CDR2 is FQGNSA in the germline V gene. The CDR3 length is 16 residues. The DNA of the CDR3 is TGTGCCAGCAGCGCCACTAGCGGTGGAGGCACAGATACGCAGTATTTT. Translating gives CASSATSGGGTDTQYF.

The chain has TRBV2 and TRBJ1-3, with D possibly being TRBD1 (5 bases). Germline CDR1 is SNHLY and CDR2 is FYNNEI. With 5 bases removed from V and 0 bases from J, the gap between germline ends came to 11 bases. CDR3 length: 15 amino acids. The CDR3 reads CASSLDTYSGNTIYF. The CDR3 region has the DNA TGTGCCAGCAGTCTGGACACCTACTCTGGAAACACCATATATTTT.

The chain carries TRBV29-1 and TRBJ1-1; D is perhaps TRBD1 (5 bases). The CDR3 has 12 amino acids. Germline V CDR1 and CDR2: SQVTM, ANQGSEA. Trimming stripped 3 bases from V and 7 bases from J, with 12 bases between. CDR3 in DNA: TGCAGCGTTGAGGAAGGGGTAGGTGAAGCTTTCTTT. Translated, it gives CSVEEGVGEAFF.

This chain uses TRBV29-1 with TRBJ1-1; no reliable D call. The CDR3 runs to 13 residues. Per germline, CDR1 SQVTM and CDR2 ANQGSEA. Trimming took off 3 bases at V and 5 bases at J, with 13 bases between the two ends. The CDR3 DNA follows: TGCAGCGTTGATTCAGTGGGAGTGACTGAAGCTTTCTTT. It is translated as CSVDSVGVTEAFF.

The gene calls are TRBV3-1 (or the pseudogene TRBV3-2) and TRBJ2-5; D ambiguous. Trimming removed 4 bases at V and 2 bases at J, with 8 bases between. The germline CDR1 and CDR2 sequences are LGHDT and YNNKEL (reference sequence). The CDR3 covers 13 residues. For the CDR3, the DNA is TGTGCCAGCAGCCGAGCACAGCAAGAGACCCAGTACTTC. This codes for CASSRAQQETQYF.

The gene calls are TRBV10-2 and TRBJ2-7, with 7 bases identical to TRBD1. Germline V gene data show CDR1 as WSHSY and CDR2 as SAAADI. The CDR3 has 12 amino acids. With V trimmed by 8 bases and J by 6 bases, 7 bases remained unmatched. CDR3 nucleotide sequence: TGCGCCAGCCGAGACAGGGTGGCCGAGCAGTACTTC. This gives the protein CASRDRVAEQYF.

V is TRBV13 and J is TRBJ1-1, with D perhaps matching TRBD1 (5 bases). Per germline, CDR1 PRHDT and CDR2 FYEKMQ (reference sequence). The CDR3 covers 15 residues. The V and J ends lost 1 base and 5 bases respectively, with 14 bases between them. The CDR3: CASSLEGREGTEAFF. DNA of the CDR3: TGTGCCAGCAGCTTAGAGGGCAGGGAGGGGACTGAAGCTTTCTTT.

The rearrangement joins TRBV5-1 to TRBJ1-2, with TRBD1 matching over 7 bases. Losses at the gene ends were 1 base for V and 5 bases for J; bases not matched to a gene: 11. Germline V gene lookup returns CDR1 SGHRS and CDR2 YFSETQ. This CDR3 comprises 16 residues. As DNA, the CDR3 is TGCGCCAGCAGCTTGTTTCCGGGACAGACAATTTATGGCTACACCTTC. This translates into CASSLFPGQTIYGYTF.

The chain is built from TRBV5-5 and TRBJ2-5; TRBD1 matches at 10 bases. CDR1 and CDR2 (germline): SGHKS, YYEKEE (reference sequence). The CDR3 loop spans 15 amino acids. Unmatched junction bases numbered 4, after V lost 2 bases and J lost 3 bases. The CDR3 sequence is CASSFSGTGEETQYF. The DNA of the CDR3 is TGTGCCAGCAGCTTCTCCGGGACAGGGGAAGAGACCCAGTACTTC.

This clone was seen a few times. The chain joins TRBV2 to TRBJ2-7; D is ambiguous. Trimming removed 6 bases at V and 2 bases at J, with 11 bases between. CDR1 and CDR2 (germline): SNHLY, FYNNEI. CDR3 length: 13 amino acids. The CDR3 DNA reads TGTGCCAGCAGCCCGACAAGCCCCTACGAGCAGTACTTC. It translates to CASSPTSPYEQYF.

This clone was picked up a small number of times. The rearrangement uses TRBV7-2 and TRBJ1-2; D perhaps matches TRBD1 (6 bases). Germline V gene sequence: CDR1 SGHTA, CDR2 FQGNSA. Trimming took 2 bases from V and 9 from J, leaving 13 bases between them. This CDR3 comprises 13 residues. The CDR3 DNA sequence: TGTGCCAGCAGCTTAAACAGGGAACGTAGCTACACCTTC. This codes for CASSLNRERSYTF.

The chain is built from TRBV3-1 (or the pseudogene TRBV3-2) and TRBJ2-7; TRBD1 matches at 9 bases. The CDR3 has 14 residues. Losses at the gene ends were 1 base for V and 3 bases for J; bases not matched to a gene: 1. Germline-derived CDR1 and CDR2 are LGHDT and YNNKEL (reference sequence). In DNA form, the CDR3 reads TGTGCCAGCAGCCAAGGACAGGGGGGCTACGAGCAGTACTTC. Amino acids: CASSQGQGGYEQYF.

CDR3 region: CATSRDSGGNQPQHF. The CDR3 DNA sequence: TGTGCCACCAGCAGAGATTCAGGGGGCAATCAGCCCCAGCATTTT. The rearrangement joins TRBV15 to TRBJ1-5; the D gene is possibly TRBD1 (6 bases). The germline V gene has CDR1 LNHNV and CDR2 YYDKDF (reference sequence). V was pared by 0 bases and J by 2 bases, with 8 bases between. The CDR3 is 15 residues long.

This clone was seen only once. The chain recombines TRBV27 with TRBJ1-2; D call uncertain. Germline V gene sequence: CDR1 MNHEY, CDR2 SMNVEV (reference sequence). With 1 base removed from V and 6 bases from J, the gap between germline ends came to 9 bases. CDR3 size: 13 residues. The CDR3 loop is CASSLYGENGYTF. Here the CDR3 DNA reads TGTGCCAGCAGTTTATATGGAGAAAATGGCTACACCTTC.

This chain uses TRBV5-6 with TRBJ1-1, with 7 bases that match TRBD1. J was trimmed by 1 base and V by 3 bases; bases with no gene match: 3. Per germline, CDR1 SGHDT and CDR2 YYEEEE. The CDR3 runs to 14 residues. The CDR3 DNA follows: TGTGCCAGCAGCTCGGACAGGTGGAACACTGAAGCTTTCTTT. It codes for CASSSDRWNTEAFF.

This chain uses TRBV27 with TRBJ1-2, with TRBD1 identical over 7 bases. The V gene end was trimmed by 4 bases and the J gene end by 10 bases; junction bases not matched to a gene: 6. CDR1 MNHEY and CDR2 SMNVEV come from the germline V gene (reference sequence). This CDR3 has 12 amino acids. DNA of the CDR3: TGTGCCAGCAGTTCAACTACAGGGGCCTACACCTTC. Protein sequence: CASSSTTGAYTF.

The V call is TRBV6-5, the J call TRBJ2-7, with 11 positions matching TRBD2. Germline CDR1 reads MNHEY; CDR2 reads SVGAGI. The CDR3 totals 13 residues. J gave up 5 bases and V 6 bases, and 3 bases lay outside the gene matches. CDR3 region: CASSRLAGNEQYF. The CDR3 DNA follows: TGTGCCAGCAGCAGACTAGCGGGGAACGAGCAGTACTTC.

This sequence joins TRBV4-2 and TRBJ1-1, with D unresolved. In germline, CDR1 is LGHNA, CDR2 YNFKEQ. The CDR3 is 15 residues long. V lost 0 bases to trimming and J lost 0 bases, with 8 bases between them. The CDR3 bases are TGTGCCAGCAGCCAAGAGGCCACAGTGAACACTGAAGCTTTCTTT. Translated: CASSQEATVNTEAFF.

V and J are TRBV3-1 (or the pseudogene TRBV3-2) and TRBJ2-2; D is ambiguous. The germline V gene has CDR1 LGHDT and CDR2 YNNKEL (reference sequence). This CDR3 region has 12 residues. With 4 bases removed from V and 5 bases from J, the gap between germline ends came to 5 bases. For the CDR3, the DNA is TGTGCCAGCAGCCCACTAACCGGGGAGCTGTTTTTT. It is translated as CASSPLTGELFF.

The CDR3 protein is CATSDSGTGRFGGYTF. CDR3 coding DNA: TGTGCCACCAGTGATTCCGGGACAGGGAGATTTGGGGGCTACACCTTC. The chain uses TRBV24-1 and TRBJ1-2, with TRBD1 identical over 9 bases. V lost 2 bases to trimming and J lost 8 bases; unmatched junction nucleotides: 11. Per the germline V gene, CDR1 is KGHDR and CDR2 is SFDVKD. The CDR3 runs 16 residues.